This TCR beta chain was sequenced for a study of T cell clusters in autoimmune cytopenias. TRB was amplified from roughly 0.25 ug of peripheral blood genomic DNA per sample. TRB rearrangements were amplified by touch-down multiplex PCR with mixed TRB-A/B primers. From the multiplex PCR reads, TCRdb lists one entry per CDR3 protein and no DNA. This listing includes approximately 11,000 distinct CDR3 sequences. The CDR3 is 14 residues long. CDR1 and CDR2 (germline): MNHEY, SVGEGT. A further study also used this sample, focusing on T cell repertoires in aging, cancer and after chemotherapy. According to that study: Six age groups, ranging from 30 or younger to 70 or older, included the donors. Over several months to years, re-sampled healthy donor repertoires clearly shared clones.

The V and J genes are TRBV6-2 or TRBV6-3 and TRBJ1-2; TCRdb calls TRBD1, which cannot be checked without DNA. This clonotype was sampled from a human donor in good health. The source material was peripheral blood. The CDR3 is CASRITGANYGYTF.